This T cell receptor beta chain was recorded in a study of shared clonotypes between healthy human individuals. Germline loops: CDR1 MNHEY, CDR2 SVGAGI. The CDR3 loop spans 14 amino acids. Trimming pared 0 bases from V and 1 base from J, leaving 7 bases between. Naive CD45RA+ and memory CD45RA-negative subsets were split from CD4+ cells. This clone has only a few counts. The sample carries other DNA sequences with the same CDR3. Repertoires were generated with immunoSEQ multiplex PCR, while TCRdb's copy carries only in-frame clones and drops some. Of roughly 2.5 million clones in the sample, approximately 92% are singletons; the top ten hold about 0.13%.

The sequence was collected from a man in his late teens or twenties in good health. The material sequenced was naive CD4+ T cells sorted from blood. Sample subset: CD45RA+ positively selected. The chain is built from TRBV6-5 and TRBJ2-7; tentatively, D is TRBD2 (6 bases). CDR3 region: CASSYSGGSYEQYF. The CDR3 DNA reads TGTGCCAGCAGTTACTCCGGGGGTTCCTACGAGCAGTACTTC.